The T cell receptor beta chain described here comes from a study of Graves' ophthalmopathy and Graves' hyperthyroidism. The length of the CDR3 is 16 residues. V lost 3 bases and J lost 4, with 18 bases in between. In its sample, this clonotype was seen many times. Antigen specificity is unknown. General study points: Discrimination between ophthalmopathy and stable hyperthyroidism by a 13-signature model showed approximately 89% sensitivity and about 80% specificity.

Amplification targeted the TCR beta CDR3 regions, with RNA transcripts as the source material. First-round RT-PCR relied on HTBI primers, and a second-round multiplex PCR came next. MiXCR, applied by TCRdb to the multiplex PCR reads, yields one record per CDR3 protein. This sample has a few hundred thousand distinct CDR3 sequences, with less than 20% found just once. The chain links TRBV12-3 or TRBV12-4 to TRBJ1-1; no firm D call. Material: peripheral blood. This sequence was found in a woman aged 18-35 years with stable Graves' hyperthyroidism. The DNA of the CDR3 is TGTGCCAGCAGTTTTCATGACTTTCGGAGGGCCACTGAAGCTTTCTTT. Its protein product is CASSFHDFRRATEAFF.